These 17 T cell receptor beta chains came from one sample sequenced in a study of cytomegalovirus exposure and HLA in healthy donors. TCRdb's table, derived via immunoSEQ multiplex PCR, lists solely in-frame clones and lacks some. The sample includes some 160,000 clones, more than 75% of them seen just once. The sequenced sample was PBMCs. The receptor source for this set is a man younger than 35 in good health and CMV-seronegative.

There are a few counts of this clone. The V call is TRBV7-9, the J call TRBJ2-7; no reliable D call. CDR1 and CDR2 (germline): SEHNR, FQNEAQ (reference sequence). The CDR3 is made up of 11 amino acids. Deletions cut 5 bases from V and 3 bases from J, with 5 bases between. The CDR3 bases are TGTGCCAGCAGCCCTCTCTACGAGCAGTACTTC. Translating it yields CASSPLYEQYF.

The chain links TRBV7-8 to TRBJ2-1; D may be TRBD1 (5 bases). Germline CDR1 SGHVS, CDR2 FQNEAQ. Between the trimmed V and J ends, which lost 5 bases and 15 bases, there was a span of 20 bases. The CDR3 has 13 amino acids. In nucleotides, the CDR3 is TGTGCCAGCAGCCGTAATACCGTGGACCAGGGGTTCTTC. Amino acids: CASSRNTVDQGFF.

V gene TRBV30 combines with J gene TRBJ1-1; D remains ambiguous. CDR1 and CDR2 (germline): GTSNPN, SVGIG (reference sequence). The ends were cut back, 3 bases at V and 0 bases at J, with 11 bases in the middle. This CDR3 is 14 amino acids long. CDR3 sequence: CAWSVAGMNTEAFF. The CDR3 nucleotides are TGTGCCTGGAGCGTGGCAGGAATGAACACTGAAGCTTTCTTT.

The chain uses TRBV28 and TRBJ2-7, with D unresolved. With 3 bases removed from V and 5 bases from J, the gap between germline ends came to 11 bases. CDR3 length: 13 amino acids. Germline V gene lookup returns CDR1 MDHEN and CDR2 SYDVKM. CDR3 sequence reads: CASSFWQIHEQYF. CDR3 nucleotide sequence: TGTGCCAGCAGTTTCTGGCAGATACACGAGCAGTACTTC.

The chain recombines TRBV4-3 with TRBJ2-2; TRBD1 aligns across 7 bases. V was pared by 0 bases and J by 5 bases, with 9 bases of the junction left unmatched. In germline, CDR1 is LGHNA, CDR2 YSLEER. This CDR3 contains 17 residues. CDR3 coding DNA: TGCGCCAGCAGCCAAGAAGTAGGGGGCTTTTATACCGGGGAGCTGTTTTTT. Its translation: CASSQEVGGFYTGELFF.

CDR3 DNA: TGCGCCAGCAGCCTGTCCGGACTAGCGGGGGACACCGGGGAGCTGTTTTTT. Protein product: CASSLSGLAGDTGELFF. This rearrangement joins TRBV4-1 to TRBJ2-2; TRBD2 matches at 13 bases. In germline, CDR1 is MGHRA, CDR2 YSYEKL. The length of the CDR3 is 17 residues. The J segment lost 3 bases and the V segment lost 4 bases, leaving 5 bases of the junction unmatched.

The CDR3, as DNA: TGTGCCAGCAGCTCGGGACTAGACACCGGGGAGCTGTTTTTT. Its protein is CASSSGLDTGELFF. The chain has TRBV7-6 and TRBJ2-2; 8 positions agree with TRBD2. This CDR3 contains 14 residues. Looked up from germline, CDR1 is SGHVS and CDR2 is FNYEAQ. V gave up 4 bases and J gave up 3 bases; unmatched junction bases: 1.

Comment on this clone: Other DNA sequences in the sample encode the same CDR3. The V and J genes are TRBV4-1 and TRBJ2-7, with D possibly TRBD1 on 5 matching bases. V lost 0 bases and J 7 bases, leaving 13 bases between the germline ends. CDR1 and CDR2 (germline): MGHRA, YSYEKL. The CDR3 contains 14 residues. CDR3 loop: CASSQDLRGWEQYF. The CDR3, as DNA: TGCGCCAGCAGCCAAGATCTTAGGGGATGGGAGCAGTACTTC.

V gene TRBV6-4 combines with J gene TRBJ1-2; weak D call: TRBD1 (5 bases). The germline CDR1 and CDR2 sequences are MRHNA and SNTAGT. The CDR3 spans 15 residues. The V gene lost 5 bases and the J gene lost 0 bases, with 13 bases spanning the gap. CDR3: CASSPGVLPNYGYTF. The DNA for the CDR3 is TGTGCCAGCAGTCCGGGGGTCCTCCCTAACTATGGCTACACCTTC.

The chain has TRBV11-2 and TRBJ2-6, with D possibly being TRBD1 (5 bases). Trimming cost V 3 bases and J 1 base, with 10 bases left between them. Looked up from germline, CDR1 is SGHAT and CDR2 is FQNNGV. CDR3 length equals 16 residues. In DNA form, the CDR3 reads TGTGCCAGCAGCTTCGACTCAGGGTCTGGGGCCAACGTCCTGACTTTC. It specifies CASSFDSGSGANVLTF.

The chain is built from TRBV28 and TRBJ2-7; 11 bases agree with TRBD2. This CDR3 contains 14 residues. Germline trimming cut 3 bases from V and 3 bases from J; bases unmatched to any gene: 1. The germline CDR1 and CDR2 sequences are MDHEN and SYDVKM. CDR3 bases: TGTGCCAGCAGTTTGGGGACTAGCGGCTACGAGCAGTACTTC. This translates into CASSLGTSGYEQYF.

J is TRBJ2-7 and V is TRBV19; 10 positions agree with TRBD1. CDR3 size: 13 residues. Germline V CDR1 and CDR2: LNHDA, SQIVND (reference sequence). J lost 4 bases, V lost 5 bases, and 2 bases had no gene match. DNA of the CDR3: TGTGCCAGTAGTGCGGGACAGGGGTACGAGCAGTACGTC. Translating it yields CASSAGQGYEQYV.

The V gene is TRBV5-1, the J gene TRBJ1-4, with D unclear. The CDR3 spans 15 residues. V gave up 1 base and J gave up 0 bases, with 7 bases separating them. In germline, CDR1 is SGHRS, CDR2 YFSETQ. The CDR3: CASSLSSSTNEKLFF. CDR3 sequence (DNA): TGCGCCAGCAGCTTGTCCTCTTCAACTAATGAAAAACTGTTTTTT.

The chain joins TRBV7-9 to TRBJ1-1; no firm D call. Germline loops: CDR1 SEHNR, CDR2 FQNEAQ (reference sequence). Trimming cost V 5 bases and J 5 bases, with 15 bases left between them. The CDR3 totals 14 residues. The CDR3: CASSLRSTNTEAFF. CDR3 DNA: TGTGCCAGCAGCCTGAGGTCGACTAATACTGAAGCTTTCTTT.

This chain links TRBV6-5 with TRBJ1-1; 7 nucleotides line up with TRBD1. The CDR3 is 15 amino acids. In germline, CDR1 is MNHEY, CDR2 SVGAGI. Trimming took 5 bases from V and 0 from J; bases not matched to a gene: 6. CDR3 in amino acids: CASSARQGMNTEAFF. The CDR3 region has the DNA TGTGCCAGCAGTGCCCGACAGGGAATGAACACTGAAGCTTTCTTT.

This chain connects TRBV4-3 to TRBJ1-5; 8 bases agree with TRBD1. The V and J ends lost 2 bases and 4 bases, in that order; junction bases with no gene match: 7. The germline CDR1 and CDR2 sequences are LGHNA and YSLEER. The CDR3 has 16 amino acids. The CDR3 coding sequence is TGCGCCAGCAGCCAAACCACGGACAGGGCAAATCAGCCCCAGCATTTT. As protein: CASSQTTDRANQPQHF.

The rearrangement links TRBV5-5 to TRBJ1-6; D possibly corresponds to TRBD1 (6 bases). The CDR3 is made up of 14 amino acids. Trimming took off 1 base at V and 7 bases at J, with 9 bases between the two ends. Germline assignment: CDR1 SGHKS and CDR2 YYEKEE (reference sequence). The CDR3 spells CASSLTGQNSPLHF. The CDR3, as DNA: TGTGCCAGCAGCTTGACAGGGCAGAATTCACCCCTCCACTTT.